What follows is one T cell receptor beta chain and its context. This sample is drawn from a study of CD8 T cells in Susac syndrome. CD8+ and CD4+ T cells circulating in blood were sequenced for TCR beta. The CDR3 is 14 amino acids. With V trimmed by 4 bases and J by 11 bases, 10 bases remained unmatched. The germline gives CDR1 SGHVS, CDR2 FQNEAQ. Random hexamers were used to reverse transcribe roughly 0.5 to 1 ug of RNA. TCRdb ran MiXCR on the immunoSEQ multiplex PCR reads and lists one entry per CDR3 protein. The data show some 130,000 distinct CDR3 sequences, approximately 94% seen once. The rearrangement joins TRBV7-8 to TRBJ1-1, with TRBD1 identical over 10 bases. This TCR was recovered from a human donor with multiple sclerosis. Sequencing input: CD4+ T cells from PBMCs. The CDR3 region is CASSSTGTGARAFF. CDR3 bases: TGTGCCAGCAGCTCCACCGGGACAGGGGCCCGGGCTTTCTTT.